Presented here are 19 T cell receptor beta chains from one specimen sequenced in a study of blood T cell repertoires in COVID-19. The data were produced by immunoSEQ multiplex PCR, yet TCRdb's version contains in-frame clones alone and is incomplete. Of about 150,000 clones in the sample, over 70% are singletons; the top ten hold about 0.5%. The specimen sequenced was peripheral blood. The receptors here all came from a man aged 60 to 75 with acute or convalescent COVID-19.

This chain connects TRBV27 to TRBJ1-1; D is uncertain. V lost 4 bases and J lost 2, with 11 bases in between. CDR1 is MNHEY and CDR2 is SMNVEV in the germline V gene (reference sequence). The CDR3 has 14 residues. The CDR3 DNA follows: TGTGCCAGCAGTTCCCAGTGGGCAAACACTGAAGCTTTCTTT. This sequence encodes CASSSQWANTEAFF.

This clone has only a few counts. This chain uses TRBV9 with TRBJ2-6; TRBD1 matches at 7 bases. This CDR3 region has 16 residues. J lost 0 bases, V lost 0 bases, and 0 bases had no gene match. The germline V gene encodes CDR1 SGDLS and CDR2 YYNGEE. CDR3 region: CASSVEGASGANVLTF. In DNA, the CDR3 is TGTGCCAGCAGCGTAGAGGGGGCCTCTGGGGCCAACGTCCTGACTTTC.

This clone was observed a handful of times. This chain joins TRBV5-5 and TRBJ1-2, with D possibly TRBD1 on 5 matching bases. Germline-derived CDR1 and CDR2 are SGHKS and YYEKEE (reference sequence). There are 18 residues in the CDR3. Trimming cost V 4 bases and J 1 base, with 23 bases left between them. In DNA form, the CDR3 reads TGTGCCAGCAGCCCCCATCAGGCCCAGGGAGGGTATAACTATGGCTACACCTTC. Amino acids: CASSPHQAQGGYNYGYTF.

The CDR3 sequence: CASSIKGQSNTEAFF. Here the CDR3 DNA reads TGTGCCAGTAGTATAAAAGGACAGTCGAACACTGAAGCTTTCTTT. The chain joins TRBV19 to TRBJ1-1; tentative D call: TRBD1 (6 bases). The CDR3 has 15 residues. Trimming stripped 2 bases from V and 1 base from J, with 11 bases between. Germline V gives CDR1 LNHDA, CDR2 SQIVND (reference sequence).

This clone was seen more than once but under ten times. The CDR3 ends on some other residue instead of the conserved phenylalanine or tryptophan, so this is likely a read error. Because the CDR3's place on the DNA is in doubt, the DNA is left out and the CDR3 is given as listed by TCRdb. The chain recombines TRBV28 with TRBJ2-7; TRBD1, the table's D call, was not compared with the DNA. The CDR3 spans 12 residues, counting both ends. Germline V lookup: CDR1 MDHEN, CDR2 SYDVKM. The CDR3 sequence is CASSRGEGTGYL.

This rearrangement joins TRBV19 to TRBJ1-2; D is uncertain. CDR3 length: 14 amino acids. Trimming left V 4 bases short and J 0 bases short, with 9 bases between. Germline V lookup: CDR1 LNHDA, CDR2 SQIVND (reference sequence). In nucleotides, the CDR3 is TGTGCCAGTAGTAAGTCGGGAGCTAACTATGGCTACACCTTC. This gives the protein CASSKSGANYGYTF. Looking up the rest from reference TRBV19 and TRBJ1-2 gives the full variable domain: DGGITQSPKYLFRKEGQNVTLSCEQNLNHDAMYWYRQDPGQGLRLIYYSQIVNDFQKGDIAEGYSVSREKKESFPLTVTSAQKNPTAFYLCASSKSGANYGYTFGSGTRLTVV.

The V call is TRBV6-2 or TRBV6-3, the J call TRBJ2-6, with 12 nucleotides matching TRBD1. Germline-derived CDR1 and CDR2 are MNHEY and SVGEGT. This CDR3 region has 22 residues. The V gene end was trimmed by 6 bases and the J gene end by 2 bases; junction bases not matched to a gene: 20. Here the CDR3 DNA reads TGTGCCAGCAGCCACGGGACAGGGGGCCAGTGGCGGGAGGGCACTGGGGCCAACGTCCTGACTTTC. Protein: CASSHGTGGQWREGTGANVLTF.

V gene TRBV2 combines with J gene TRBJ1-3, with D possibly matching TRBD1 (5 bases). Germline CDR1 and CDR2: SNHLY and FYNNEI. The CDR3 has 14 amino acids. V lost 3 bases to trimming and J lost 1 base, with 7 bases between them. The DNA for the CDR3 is TGTGCCAGCAGTGATCGGGGGTCTGGAAACACCATATATTTT. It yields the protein CASSDRGSGNTIYF.

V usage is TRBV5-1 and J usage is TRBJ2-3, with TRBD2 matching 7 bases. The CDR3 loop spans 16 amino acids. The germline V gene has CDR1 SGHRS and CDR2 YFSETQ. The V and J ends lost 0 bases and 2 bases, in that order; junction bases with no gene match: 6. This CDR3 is CASSLGASGNTDTQYF. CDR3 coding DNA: TGCGCCAGCAGCTTGGGGGCTAGCGGAAACACAGATACGCAGTATTTT.

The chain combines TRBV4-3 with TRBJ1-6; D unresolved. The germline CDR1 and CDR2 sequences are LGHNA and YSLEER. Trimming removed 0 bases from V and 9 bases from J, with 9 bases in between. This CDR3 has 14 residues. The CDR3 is CASSQEHEGSPLHF. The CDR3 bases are TGCGCCAGCAGCCAAGAACACGAGGGTTCACCCCTCCACTTT.

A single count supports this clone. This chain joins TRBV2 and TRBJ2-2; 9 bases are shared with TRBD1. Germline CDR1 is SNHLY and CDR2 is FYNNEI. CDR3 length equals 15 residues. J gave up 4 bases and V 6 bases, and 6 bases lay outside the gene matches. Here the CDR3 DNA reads TGTGCCAGCAGCCAGGGACAGGGCGGCACCGGGGAGCTGTTTTTT. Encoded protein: CASSQGQGGTGELFF.

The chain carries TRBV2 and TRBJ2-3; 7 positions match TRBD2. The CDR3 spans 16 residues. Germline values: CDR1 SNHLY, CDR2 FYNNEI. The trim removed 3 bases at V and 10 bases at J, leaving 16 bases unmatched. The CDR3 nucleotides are TGTGCCAGCAGTGATATGAGGTCTAGCGGAGCAAGCCCGCAGTATTTT. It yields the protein CASSDMRSSGASPQYF.

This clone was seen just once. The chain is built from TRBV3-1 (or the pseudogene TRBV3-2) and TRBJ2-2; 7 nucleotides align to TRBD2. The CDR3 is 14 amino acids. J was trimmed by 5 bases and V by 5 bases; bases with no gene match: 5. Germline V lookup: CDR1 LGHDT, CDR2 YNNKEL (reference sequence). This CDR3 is CASSAGVGTGELFF. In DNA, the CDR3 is TGTGCCAGCAGCGCGGGAGTTGGTACCGGGGAGCTGTTTTTT.

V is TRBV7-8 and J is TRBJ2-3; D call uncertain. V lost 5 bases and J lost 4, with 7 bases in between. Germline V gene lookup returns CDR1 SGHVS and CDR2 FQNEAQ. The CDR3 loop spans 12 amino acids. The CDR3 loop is CASSPLPDTQYF. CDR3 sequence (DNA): TGTGCCAGCAGCCCCCTCCCAGATACGCAGTATTTT.

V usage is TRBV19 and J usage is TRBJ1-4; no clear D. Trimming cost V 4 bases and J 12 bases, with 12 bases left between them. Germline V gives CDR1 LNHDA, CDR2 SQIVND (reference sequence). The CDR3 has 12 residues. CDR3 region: CASSTPTGELFF. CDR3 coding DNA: TGTGCCAGTAGTACCCCGACGGGTGAACTGTTTTTT.

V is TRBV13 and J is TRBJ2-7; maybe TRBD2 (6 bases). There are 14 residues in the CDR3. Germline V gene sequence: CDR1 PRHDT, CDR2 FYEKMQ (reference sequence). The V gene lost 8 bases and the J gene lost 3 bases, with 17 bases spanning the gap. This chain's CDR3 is CASALGRTDYEQYF. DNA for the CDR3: TGTGCCAGCGCGTTGGGGAGGACTGACTACGAGCAGTACTTC. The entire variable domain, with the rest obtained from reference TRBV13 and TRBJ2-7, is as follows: AAGVIQSPRHLIKEKRETATLKCYPIPRHDTVYWYQQGPGQDPQFLISFYEKMQSDKGSIPDRFSAQQFSDYHSELNMSSLELGDSALYFCASALGRTDYEQYFGPGTRLTVT.

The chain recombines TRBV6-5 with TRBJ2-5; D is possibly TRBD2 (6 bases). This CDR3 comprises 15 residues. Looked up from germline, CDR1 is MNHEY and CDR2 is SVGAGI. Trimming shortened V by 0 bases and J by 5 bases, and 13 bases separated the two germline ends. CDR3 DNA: TGTGCCAGCAGTTACTCCTTATCCCGGGGGGAGACCCAGTACTTC. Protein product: CASSYSLSRGETQYF.

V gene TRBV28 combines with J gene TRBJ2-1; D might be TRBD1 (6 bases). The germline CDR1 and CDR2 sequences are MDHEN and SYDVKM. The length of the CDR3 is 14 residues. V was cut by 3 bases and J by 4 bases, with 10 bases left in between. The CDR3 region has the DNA TGTGCCAGCAGTTTGAGGCAGGGGTACAATGAGCAGTTCTTC. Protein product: CASSLRQGYNEQFF.

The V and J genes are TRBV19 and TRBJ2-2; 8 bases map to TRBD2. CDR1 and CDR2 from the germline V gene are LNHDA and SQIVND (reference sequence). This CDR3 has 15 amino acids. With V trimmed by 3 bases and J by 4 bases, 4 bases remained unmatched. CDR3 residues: CASSIGLAGTGELFF. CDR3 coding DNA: TGTGCCAGTAGTATCGGTCTAGCGGGCACCGGGGAGCTGTTTTTT.